The clone carrying this TCR beta chain was counted between two and nine times. Its specificity is unknown. A multiplex PCR was run with 60 Vbeta primers and 13 Jbeta primers. Original data processing: In a later analysis, the count reached 80 million or so unique TCR beta chains, with 10 million to 14 million shared. Profiled with immunoSEQ multiplex PCR; TCRdb holds only in-frame clones, not every one. V and J calls and clone size follow that table, whereas D and trimming were derived from the DNA. The sample consists of over 100,000 clones, about 9.1% of them appearing once. This sample is part of a study of cytomegalovirus exposure and HLA in healthy donors. Findings and limits, study-wide: In all likelihood, a cluster of highly shared sequence variants was a sequencing artifact. Some TCR beta chains (roughly 150 of them) were listed as cytomegalovirus-associated.

Germline CDR1 SGHTA, CDR2 FQGNSA. V gave up 1 base and J gave up 4 bases, with 10 bases separating them. There are 14 residues in the CDR3. This TCR derives from a middle-aged woman in good health and CMV-seropositive. This rearrangement joins TRBV7-2 to TRBJ1-1; D gene ambiguous. Material for sequencing was PBMCs. The CDR3 bases are TGTGCCAGCAGCTTAGAATACGCCAGCACTGAAGCTTTCTTT. Its translation is CASSLEYASTEAFF.